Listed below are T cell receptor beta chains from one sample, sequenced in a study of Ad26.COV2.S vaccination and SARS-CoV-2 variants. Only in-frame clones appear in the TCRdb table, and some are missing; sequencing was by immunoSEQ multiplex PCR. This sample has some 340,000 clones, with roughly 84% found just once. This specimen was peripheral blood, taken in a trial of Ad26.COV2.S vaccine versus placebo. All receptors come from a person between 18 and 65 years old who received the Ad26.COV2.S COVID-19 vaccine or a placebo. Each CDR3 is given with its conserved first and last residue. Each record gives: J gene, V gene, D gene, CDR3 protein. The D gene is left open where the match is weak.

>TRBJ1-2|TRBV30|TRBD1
CAWRLIQGGYGYTF
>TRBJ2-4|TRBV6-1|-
CASSDPTLGEGKNIQYF
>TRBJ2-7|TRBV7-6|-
CASSLADSPTYEQYF
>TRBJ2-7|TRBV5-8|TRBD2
CASSLALTSGGRGEQYF
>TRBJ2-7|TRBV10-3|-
CAISESAESYEQYF
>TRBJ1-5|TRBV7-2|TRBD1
CASSLDRGQPQHF
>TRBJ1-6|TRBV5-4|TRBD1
CASSPGQGDNSPLHF
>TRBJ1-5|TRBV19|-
CASSIRGSNQPQHF
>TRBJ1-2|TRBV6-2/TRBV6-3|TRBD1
CASSYSRQGVDGYTF
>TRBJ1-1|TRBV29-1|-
CSVEKGTGRSEAFF
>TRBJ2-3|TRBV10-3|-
CAISVSGTDTQYF
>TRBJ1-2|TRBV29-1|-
CSVGPGPYGYTF
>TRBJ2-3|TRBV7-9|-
CASSSDRPRSDTQYF
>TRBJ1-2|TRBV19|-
CASSSSDRGGYGYTF
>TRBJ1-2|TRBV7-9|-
CASSSPYGYTF
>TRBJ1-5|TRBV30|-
CAWSRSGPQHF
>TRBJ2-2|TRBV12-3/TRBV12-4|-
CASSPTNTGELFF
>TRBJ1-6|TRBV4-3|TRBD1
CASRSGTENSPLHF
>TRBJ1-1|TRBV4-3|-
CASSPHLNTEAFF
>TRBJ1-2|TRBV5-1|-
CASSLGYSYGYTF
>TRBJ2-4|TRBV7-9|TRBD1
CASSSGTGLAKNIQYF
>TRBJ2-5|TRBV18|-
CASSRGSGQETQYF
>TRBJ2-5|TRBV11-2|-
CASSFKETQYF
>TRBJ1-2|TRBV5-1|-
CASSLPGNYGYTF